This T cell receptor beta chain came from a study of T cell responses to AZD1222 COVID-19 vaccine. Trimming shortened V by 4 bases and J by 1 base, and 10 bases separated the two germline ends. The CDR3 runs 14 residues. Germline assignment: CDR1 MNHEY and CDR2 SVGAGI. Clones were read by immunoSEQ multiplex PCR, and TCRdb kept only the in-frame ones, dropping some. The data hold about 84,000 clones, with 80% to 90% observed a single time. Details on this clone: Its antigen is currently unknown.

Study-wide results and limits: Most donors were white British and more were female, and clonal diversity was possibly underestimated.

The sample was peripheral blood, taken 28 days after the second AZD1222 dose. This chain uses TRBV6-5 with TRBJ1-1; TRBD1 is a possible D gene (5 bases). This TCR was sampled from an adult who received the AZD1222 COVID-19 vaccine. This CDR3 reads CASSFRDSNTEAFF. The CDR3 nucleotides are TGTGCCAGCAGTTTCCGGGACTCGAACACTGAAGCTTTCTTT.